This T cell receptor beta chain emerged from a study of identical twins' blood T cells. The length of the CDR3 is 14 residues. Trimming stripped 3 bases from V and 4 bases from J, with 10 bases between. CDR1 and CDR2 (germline): SGHAT, FQNNGV. Authors' analysis steps: Per-library CDR3 reads ranged 2.2 to 3.6 million; clonotypes, ~85,000 to ~500,000. TCRdb reprocessed the 5' RACE reads with MiXCR, giving one entry per CDR3 protein. The V and J calls shown here were made by TCRdb, not taken from the authors' results. The sample carries 350,000 to 450,000 distinct CDR3 sequences, about 28% recorded once.

The chain links TRBV11-2 to TRBJ2-1, with D uncertain. Sequenced: PBMCs. The TCR sequence derives from a woman aged 18-55 years in good health. The DNA for the CDR3 is TGTGCCAGCAGCTTGTCTAGTTGGTACAATGAGCAGTTCTTC. This gives the protein CASSLSSWYNEQFF.